The clone carrying this T cell receptor (beta chain) was picked up a small number of times. The target antigen is unknown. The sample originates from a study of blood T cells in healthy people across ages. Broader study findings: TCR beta diversity per million T cells fell roughly linearly with age.

CDR3 length: 12 amino acids. V lost 3 bases and J 6 bases, leaving 8 bases between the germline ends. CDR1 and CDR2 from the germline V gene are SEHNR and FQNEAQ (reference sequence). Primed by a sample-barcoded 5' primer and a J-beta primer mix, a second PCR proceeded for about 6 to 11 cycles. The authors tagged each cDNA molecule using a template-switch adaptor with 12 random nucleotides. The study obtained at least 3 million CDR3-containing paired-end reads from every sample. TCRdb used MiXCR to reprocess the 5' RACE reads, holding one entry per CDR3 protein. The data hold 650,000 to 800,000 distinct CDR3 sequences, with around 43% observed a single time.

This chain connects TRBV7-9 to TRBJ1-1; the D is unclear. Sequencing was done on a sample of blood. The sequence came from a man aged 60-69 years in good health. Written as DNA, the CDR3 is TGTGCCAGCAGCTTCCGAGGAGCTGAAGCTTTCTTT. Translation: CASSFRGAEAFF.